This entry concerns a single T cell receptor beta chain. Since no conserved phenylalanine or tryptophan closes the CDR3, a read error is the likely cause. It is unclear where the CDR3 begins or ends on the DNA, so no DNA is shown, and the CDR3 is as TCRdb lists it. Termini included, the CDR3 measures 12 amino acids. Germline CDR1 is SGHTA and CDR2 is FQGNSA. TCR beta VDJ and CDR3 profiles were obtained from a genomic DNA template. A single record per CDR3 protein comes from TCRdb applying MiXCR to the reads. The sample lists hundreds of thousands of distinct CDR3 sequences, roughly 68% occurring once. The entry originates in a study of CD8+CD57+ T cells in acquired aplastic anemia.

The source is a human donor in good health, serving as a control. V is TRBV7-2 and J is TRBJ2-7; TRBD1, the table's D call, was not compared with the DNA. Material for sequencing was sorted CD4+, CD8+, or CD8+CD57+ T cells (not recorded which) from PBMCs. The CDR3 protein is CASSTPTGGSYD.